Listed below are T cell receptor beta chains from one sample, sequenced in a study of CD8+CD57+ T cells in acquired aplastic anemia. Each CDR3 protein gets one entry after TCRdb re-called the reads with MiXCR. The sample holds about 250,000 distinct CDR3 sequences, approximately 45% seen once. The source material was sorted CD4+, CD8+, or CD8+CD57+ T cells (not recorded which) from PBMCs. The receptors originated from a human donor with aplastic anemia. Both conserved end residues are part of each CDR3. A D gene is named only where the DNA matches it firmly. Where a row states a size, it is once, few, many or the class of an expanded clone; other rows omit it.

clone_size	d_call	cdr3_length	j_call	v_call	cdr3_nt	cdr3_aa
.	TRBD2	16	TRBJ2-5	TRBV4-3	TGCGCCAGCAGCCAAGATATCAGCGGGGGGGAAGAGACCCAGTACTTC	CASSQDISGGEETQYF
.	TRBD1	15	TRBJ2-7	TRBV20-1	TGCAGTGCTAGACCATCGGGACAGGGGGCGGGAGAGCAGTACTTC	CSARPSGQGAGEQYF
.	.	11	TRBJ2-7	TRBV6-5	TGTGCCAGCAGCGTGTCGGGCGAGCAGTACTTC	CASSVSGEQYF
few	TRBD1	15	TRBJ1-1	TRBV11-3	TGTGCCAGCAGCCCCACCAGGGGACAGGGGGGGGGGGCTTTCTTT	CASSPTRGQGGGAFF
many	.	15	TRBJ1-2	TRBV4-2	TGTGCCAGCAGCCCTAACTTGGGGGGGAGTGTTGGCTACACCTTC	CASSPNLGGSVGYTF
once	.	12	TRBJ1-5	TRBV20-1	TGCAGTGCCCAGGGAGGGGTTGAGCCCCAGCATTTT	CSAQGGVEPQHF
once	TRBD2	14	TRBJ2-7	TRBV5-1	TGCGCCAGCACATTAGCGGGGGGTCTCTACGAGCAGTACTTC	CASTLAGGLYEQYF
many	.	13	TRBJ1-1	TRBV6-5	TGTGCCAGCAGTCCGGACGGGAACACTGAAGCTTTCTTT	CASSPDGNTEAFF
many	.	12	TRBJ2-3	TRBV13	TGTGCCAGCAGCTTAATGGGGGATACGCAGTATTTT	CASSLMGDTQYF
once	.	12	TRBJ1-2	TRBV7-2	TGTGCCAGCAGCTTACCGGGCCATGGCTACACCTTC	CASSLPGHGYTF
.	.	14	TRBJ2-7	TRBV6-2/TRBV6-3	TGTGCCAGCAGTTACTTGTCGACAGAAAACGAGCAGTACTTC	CASSYLSTENEQYF
.	.	16	TRBJ1-6	TRBV19	TGTGCCAGTAGTATGAGCCAGTACGATGGGCGTTCACCCCTCCACTTT	CASSMSQYDGRSPLHF
many	.	16	TRBJ1-4	TRBV9	TGTGCCAGCAGCGAGTTTCTCGGGGGTCCTAATGAAAAACTGTTTTTT	CASSEFLGGPNEKLFF
many	.	15	TRBJ2-5	TRBV29-1	TGCAGCGTTGATCGCCCTACACAGGGTTCCAAGACCCAGTACTTC	CSVDRPTQGSKTQYF
.	TRBD1	13	TRBJ1-5	TRBV10-3	TGTGCCATCAGTGGGACAGGGGATCAGCCCCAGCATTTT	CAISGTGDQPQHF
.	TRBD1	16	TRBJ1-1	TRBV30	TGTGCCTGGAGTGTACCGGACCCACCCAGGGGGACTGAAGCTTTCTTT	CAWSVPDPPRGTEAFF
.	.	12	TRBJ2-1	TRBV11-1	TGTGCCAGCATCTCCGGCTACAATGAGCAGTTCTTC	CASISGYNEQFF
.	.	15	TRBJ2-1	TRBV25-1	TGTGCCAGCAGCCGGTCGTTAGCCACACGTAATGAGCAGTTCTTC	CASSRSLATRNEQFF
.	TRBD1	15	TRBJ1-6	TRBV2	TGTGCCAGCAGTGATTGGACAGGGGAGGCATCACCCCTCCACTTT	CASSDWTGEASPLHF